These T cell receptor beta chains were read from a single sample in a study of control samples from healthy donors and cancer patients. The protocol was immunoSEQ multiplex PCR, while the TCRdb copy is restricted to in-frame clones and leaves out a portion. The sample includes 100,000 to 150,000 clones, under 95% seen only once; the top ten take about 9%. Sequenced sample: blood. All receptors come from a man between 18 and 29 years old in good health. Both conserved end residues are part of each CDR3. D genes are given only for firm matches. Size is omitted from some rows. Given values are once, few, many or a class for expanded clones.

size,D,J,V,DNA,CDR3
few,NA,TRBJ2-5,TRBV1,TGCACCAGCAGCCAAGATCCCCTAGCGGGGGGGACCATTCGGGAGACCCAGTACTTC,CTSSQDPLAGGTIRETQYF
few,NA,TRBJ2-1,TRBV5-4,TGTGCCAGCGGTGGGGACGGCAATGAGCAGTTCTTC,CASGGDGNEQFF
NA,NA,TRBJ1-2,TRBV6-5,TGTGCCAGCAGTTACTCGGCGCAGGGTTATGGCTACACCTTC,CASSYSAQGYGYTF
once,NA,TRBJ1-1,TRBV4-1,TGCGCCAGCAGCCAACGGACAGCCATGAACACTGAAGCTTTCTTT,CASSQRTAMNTEAFF
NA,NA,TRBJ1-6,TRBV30,TGTGCCTGGAGTGTACCGGGGCCCTACAGTTCACCCCTCCACTTT,CAWSVPGPYSSPLHF
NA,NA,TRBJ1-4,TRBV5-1,TGCGCCAGCAGCTTAGCGACAGCAACTAATGAAAAACTGTTTTTT,CASSLATATNEKLFF
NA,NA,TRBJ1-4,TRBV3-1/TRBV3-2,TGTGCCAGCAGCCAAGCGAGGGGCCAGCCTAATGAAAAACTGTTTTTT,CASSQARGQPNEKLFF
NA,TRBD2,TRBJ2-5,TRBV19,TGTGCCAGCCAGATTCGGGGGGGAGAGACCCAGTACTTC,CASQIRGGETQYF
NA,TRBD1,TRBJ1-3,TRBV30,TGTGCCTGGACCGACGTTCCGGGACAGGGGTTAGGAAACACCATATATTTT,CAWTDVPGQGLGNTIYF
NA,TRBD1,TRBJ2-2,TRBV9,TGTGCCAGCAGCGTAGGCAGGGACAGATCGGGGGAGCTGTTTTTT,CASSVGRDRSGELFF
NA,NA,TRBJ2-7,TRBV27,TGTGCCAGCAGTCCCGGGACACCCTACGAGCAGTACTTC,CASSPGTPYEQYF
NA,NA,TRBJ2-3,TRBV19,TGTGCCAGTAGCAATGCCCACGGAGGACGGGGGAGCACAGATACGCAGTATTTT,CASSNAHGGRGSTDTQYF
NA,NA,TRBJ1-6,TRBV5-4,TGTGCCAGCAGCGCGGACGGAAATTCACCCCTCCACTTT,CASSADGNSPLHF
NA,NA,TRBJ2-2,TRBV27,TGTGCCAGCAGTTTCCTCTCCCCCGTCGGGGACACCGGGGAGCTGTTTTTT,CASSFLSPVGDTGELFF
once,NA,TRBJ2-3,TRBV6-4,TGTGCCAGCAGTTCAGGGGTTGGAGCAGATACGCAGTATTTT,CASSSGVGADTQYF
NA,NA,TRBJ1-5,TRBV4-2,TGTGCCAGCAGCCAAGGGGGGAGGGAACTACAGCCCCAGCATTTT,CASSQGGRELQPQHF
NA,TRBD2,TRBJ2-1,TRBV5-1,TGCGCCAGCAGCTGGGGCGGGGGGGCCGGCTCCTACAATGAGCAGTTCTTC,CASSWGGGAGSYNEQFF
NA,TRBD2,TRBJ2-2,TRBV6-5,TGTGCCAGCAGTCTAGCGGGGGTGGGAACCGGGGAGCTGTTTTTT,CASSLAGVGTGELFF
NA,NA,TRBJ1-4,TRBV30,TGTGCCTGGAGGGTTCGGGGACGGATTAATGAAAAACTGTTTTTT,CAWRVRGRINEKLFF
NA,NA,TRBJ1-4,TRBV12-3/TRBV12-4,TGTGCCAGCAGCCTCCTCAGGAATGAAAAACTGTTTTTT,CASSLLRNEKLFF
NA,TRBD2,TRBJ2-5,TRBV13,TGTGCCAGCAGCCGAGCGGGACCCCAAGAGACCCAGTACTTC,CASSRAGPQETQYF
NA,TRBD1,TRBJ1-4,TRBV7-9,TGTGCCAGCAGTTTTATTTACAGGGGTAGAGAAAAACTGTTTTTT,CASSFIYRGREKLFF
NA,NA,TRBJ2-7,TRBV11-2,TGTGCCAGCAGCACCGGGACATTCTCCTACGAGCAGTACTTC,CASSTGTFSYEQYF
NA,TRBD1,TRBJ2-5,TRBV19,TGTGCCAGTAGTATACCCAGGGGGCTTCCCCTCTCGAACCAAGAGACCCAGTACTTC,CASSIPRGLPLSNQETQYF
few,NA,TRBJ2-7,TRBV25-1,TGTGCCAGCCGGGACTCCTACGAGCAGTACTTC,CASRDSYEQYF
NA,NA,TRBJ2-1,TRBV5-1,TGCGCCAGCAGCTTGAGGGCTCCCTCCTACAATGAGCAGTTCTTC,CASSLRAPSYNEQFF